This entry lists 27 T cell receptor beta chains sequenced from one sample in a study of T-cell memory formation after mild COVID-19. TCRdb re-derived calls from the 5' RACE reads in MiXCR, one entry per CDR3 protein. The sample records hundreds of thousands of distinct CDR3 sequences, about 17% being singletons. Source material: PBMCs or a T cell subset sorted from them (not recorded which). These receptors were obtained from a man aged 18 to 30 who had mild COVID-19 (a few samples of this study predate the infection). Cell type and time point are not known.

CDR3 protein: CASGPGGANVLTF. The CDR3 DNA sequence: TGTGCCAGCGGTCCGGGTGGGGCCAACGTCCTGACTTTC. The chain has TRBV2 and TRBJ2-6; the D is unclear. CDR3 length: 13 amino acids. The germline gives CDR1 SNHLY, CDR2 FYNNEI. V lost 8 bases to trimming and J lost 3 bases, with 8 bases between them.

The chain carries TRBV19 and TRBJ2-3; TRBD1 aligns across 7 bases. CDR1 and CDR2 (germline): LNHDA, SQIVND (reference sequence). The CDR3 has 14 amino acids. J lost 2 bases, V lost 5 bases, and 4 bases had no gene match. The DNA of the CDR3 is TGTGCCAGTAGTTTCGGGACAGACACAGATACGCAGTATTTT. It yields the protein CASSFGTDTDTQYF.

This clonotype was detected a few times. The chain has TRBV20-1 and TRBJ2-5; D might be TRBD1 or TRBD2, each matching 6 bases. CDR1 is DFQATT, CDR2 SNEGSKA, per germline (reference sequence). This CDR3 is built from 14 residues. The germline V and J ends were trimmed by 5 bases and 5 bases, with 18 bases remaining between them. In nucleotides, the CDR3 is TGCAGTGCTGCTCACCGCAGGGGAGGCGAGACCCAGTACTTC. Amino acids: CSAAHRRGGETQYF.

The chain links TRBV21-1 to TRBJ1-5. TRBV21-1 is deemed a pseudogene. This CDR3 is 13 amino acids long. For the CDR3, the DNA is TGTGCCAGCAGCGGAGAATACGATCAGCCCCAGCATTTT. This sequence encodes CASSGEYDQPQHF.

The sample holds a few counts of this clonotype. The CDR3 loop reads CASGAGAEDTEAFF. The CDR3 DNA reads as TGTGCCAGCGGTGCGGGGGCAGAAGACACTGAAGCTTTCTTT. V gene TRBV12-3 or TRBV12-4 combines with J gene TRBJ1-1; D is possibly TRBD1 (6 bases). V was clipped by 8 bases and J by 3 bases, with 16 bases between them. The CDR3 is 14 amino acids.

This clonotype was seen a handful of times. This sequence joins TRBV5-1 and TRBJ2-5, with 7 bases lining up with TRBD1. This CDR3 comprises 14 residues. Germline V gene data show CDR1 as SGHRS and CDR2 as YFSETQ. V shed 4 bases and J 2 bases; nucleotides not matched to a gene: 5. As DNA, the CDR3 is TGCGCCAGCAGCATTCCGGGACAGCAAGAGACCCAGTACTTC. Translating it yields CASSIPGQQETQYF.

The chain employs TRBV5-4 and TRBJ1-1; maybe TRBD1 (5 bases). Germline CDR1 and CDR2: SGHNT and YYREEE (reference sequence). With 4 bases removed from V and 0 bases from J, the gap between germline ends came to 13 bases. The CDR3 extends over 15 amino acids. In DNA form, the CDR3 reads TGTGCCAGCAGCCCCGGGGGGACCCTGAACACTGAAGCTTTCTTT. Residues: CASSPGGTLNTEAFF. Combining the CDR3 with reference TRBV5-4 and TRBJ1-1 gives the whole variable domain ETGVTQSPTHLIKTRGQQVTLRCSSQSGHNTVSWYQQALGQGPQFIFQYYREEENGRGNFPPRFSGLQFPNYSSELNVNALELDDSALYLCASSPGGTLNTEAFFGQGTRLTVV.

This clonotype has just a few counts. J is TRBJ1-3 and V is TRBV12-3 or TRBV12-4; D possibly corresponds to TRBD1 (6 bases). The CDR3 covers 14 residues. V lost 6 bases to trimming and J lost 4 bases, with 13 bases between them. CDR3 sequence: CASSPGGAGNTIYF. For the CDR3, the DNA is TGTGCCAGCAGCCCCGGGGGGGCGGGAAACACCATATATTTT.

The table lists this clonotype with a few counts. The rearrangement links TRBV20-1 to TRBJ1-5; the match to TRBD1 covers 8 bases. CDR3 length: 14 amino acids. The ends lost 3 bases at V and 10 bases at J; junction bases unmatched: 11. Germline V CDR1 and CDR2: DFQATT, SNEGSKA (reference sequence). Here the CDR3 reads CSARAWDRYSPQHF. The CDR3 bases are TGCAGTGCTAGGGCATGGGACAGGTATAGTCCCCAGCATTTT.

V is TRBV2 and J is TRBJ1-2; tentatively, D is TRBD1 (5 bases). The germline V and J ends were trimmed by 2 bases and 7 bases, with 14 bases remaining between them. This CDR3 has 14 residues. CDR1 and CDR2 from the germline V gene are SNHLY and FYNNEI. CDR3 protein: CASSERSGPFGYTF. In DNA, the CDR3 is TGTGCCAGCAGTGAACGTTCGGGGCCTTTTGGCTACACCTTC.

This clonotype was picked up many times. This sequence joins TRBV7-2 and TRBJ2-4, with 8 bases identical to TRBD2. This CDR3 is built from 19 residues. Germline lookup yields CDR1 SGHTA and CDR2 FQGNSA. After removal of 0 bases from V and 0 bases from J, the junction contained 10 bases not matched to a gene. CDR3 sequence: CASSLALARGVLAKNIQYF. CDR3 coding DNA: TGTGCCAGCAGCTTAGCCTTGGCGCGGGGGGTACTAGCCAAAAACATTCAGTACTTC.

The table lists this clonotype with a few counts. This chain connects TRBV12-3 or TRBV12-4 to TRBJ1-4; tentatively, D is TRBD1 (5 bases). CDR3 size: 14 residues. V dropped 5 bases and J dropped 3 bases, with 10 bases sitting between them. CDR3 coding DNA: TGTGCCAGCAGTCGACAGTCGGCTAATGAAAAACTGTTTTTT. This encodes CASSRQSANEKLFF.

This clonotype was observed at least ten times. The gene calls are TRBV28 and TRBJ1-1; D gene ambiguous. Germline CDR1 reads MDHEN; CDR2 reads SYDVKM. The CDR3 totals 14 residues. Trimming removed 1 base at V and 8 bases at J, with 14 bases between. The CDR3 DNA follows: TGTGCCAGCAGTTTATACCAAGTTGTGGGAGAAGCTTTCTTT. This sequence encodes CASSLYQVVGEAFF.

This clonotype has a handful of counts. This sequence joins TRBV20-1 and TRBJ1-4, with D perhaps matching TRBD1 (6 bases). The V gene lost 8 bases and the J gene lost 0 bases, with 13 bases spanning the gap. There are 14 residues in the CDR3. Germline V lookup: CDR1 DFQATT, CDR2 SNEGSKA (reference sequence). The CDR3, as DNA: TGCAGTTACAGGGTCCCAGCAACTAATGAAAAACTGTTTTTT. Translating it yields CSYRVPATNEKLFF.

This clonotype occurred a few times. The chain combines TRBV2 with TRBJ1-3; D remains ambiguous. The length of the CDR3 is 14 residues. Deletions cut 7 bases from V and 4 bases from J, with 14 bases between. The germline V gene encodes CDR1 SNHLY and CDR2 FYNNEI. The CDR3 sequence: CASTREYIGNTIYF. The CDR3 region has the DNA TGTGCCAGCACTCGGGAGTACATCGGAAACACCATATATTTT. Using reference TRBV2 and TRBJ1-3 for the parts outside the CDR3, the full variable domain is EPEVTQTPSHQVTQMGQEVILRCVPISNHLYFYWYRQILGQKVEFLVSFYNNEISEKSEIFDDQFSVERPDGSNFTLKIRSTKLEDSAMYFCASTREYIGNTIYFGEGSWLTVV.

This clonotype has just a few counts. V usage is TRBV9 and J usage is TRBJ2-2; D remains ambiguous. Deletions cut 0 bases from V and 4 bases from J, with 4 bases between. This CDR3 region has 13 residues. The germline V gene encodes CDR1 SGDLS and CDR2 YYNGEE. CDR3 loop: CASSVGTTGELFF. Written as DNA, the CDR3 is TGTGCCAGCAGCGTAGGGACCACCGGGGAGCTGTTTTTT.

This clonotype was detected ten times or more. V gene TRBV5-1 combines with J gene TRBJ2-5; D not resolved. V dropped 1 base and J dropped 4 bases, with 5 bases sitting between them. Germline-derived CDR1 and CDR2 are SGHRS and YFSETQ. The CDR3 length is 12 residues. In DNA form, the CDR3 reads TGCGCCAGCAGCTTGCCGGGAGAGACCCAGTACTTC. It is translated as CASSLPGETQYF.

The rearrangement uses TRBV10-3 and TRBJ2-2; TRBD1 matches 9 bases. This CDR3 has 14 residues. The trim removed 2 bases at V and 9 bases at J, leaving 4 bases unmatched. Germline V gene data show CDR1 as ENHRY and CDR2 as SYGVKD. The CDR3 sequence: CAISEGQGNWELFF. The CDR3 DNA reads TGTGCCATCAGTGAGGGACAGGGGAACTGGGAGCTGTTTTTT.

This chain uses TRBV5-1 with TRBJ1-1; D unclear. Trimming shortened V by 0 bases and J by 5 bases, and 14 bases separated the two germline ends. The CDR3 runs to 15 residues. Germline V gives CDR1 SGHRS, CDR2 YFSETQ. Here the CDR3 DNA reads TGCGCCAGCAGCTTGGCCTTGACCAGTGGGACTGAAGCTTTCTTT. Its protein is CASSLALTSGTEAFF.

V usage is TRBV7-2 and J usage is TRBJ1-5; possible D gene TRBD1, 6 bases. The CDR3 has 16 amino acids. Germline V lookup: CDR1 SGHTA, CDR2 FQGNSA. Trimming cost V 0 bases and J 2 bases, with 11 bases left between them. DNA of the CDR3: TGTGCCAGCAGCTTAGCTGTACAGGGTGGCAATCAGCCCCAGCATTTT. Translating gives CASSLAVQGGNQPQHF.

This chain uses TRBV23-1 with TRBJ1-5, with a possible D match to TRBD1 (6 bases). TRBV23-1 is filed as an ORF, its function uncertain. Trimming stripped 4 bases from V and 4 bases from J, with 14 bases between. This CDR3 has 15 residues. CDR3 residues: CASSRAGALNQPQHF. CDR3 bases: TGCGCCAGCAGTCGGGCAGGGGCCTTAAATCAGCCCCAGCATTTT.

This chain joins TRBV5-4 and TRBJ2-1; D is ambiguous. Per germline, CDR1 SGHNT and CDR2 YYREEE (reference sequence). The V and J ends lost 4 bases and 2 bases respectively, with 10 bases between them. The CDR3 extends over 14 amino acids. The CDR3 here is CASSRDVAYNEQFF. CDR3 bases: TGTGCCAGCAGCCGCGATGTGGCCTACAATGAGCAGTTCTTC.

This clonotype was seen many times. The genes are TRBV5-1 and TRBJ1-1; D gene uncertain. With 4 bases removed from V and 7 bases from J, the gap between germline ends came to 17 bases. The CDR3 contains 14 residues. Germline CDR1 and CDR2: SGHRS and YFSETQ. CDR3 nucleotide sequence: TGCGCCAGCAGCCCCAGTTGGGCGGCTGATGAAGCTTTCTTT. It is translated as CASSPSWAADEAFF.

The genes are TRBV24-1 and TRBJ2-7; the D call may be TRBD1 or TRBD2 (5 bases each). Trimming cost V 9 bases and J 5 bases, with 13 bases left between them. The CDR3 loop spans 12 amino acids. Germline CDR1 KGHDR, CDR2 SFDVKD. CDR3 loop: CATGLGDDEQYF. For the CDR3, the DNA is TGTGCCACCGGGCTCGGGGACGACGAGCAGTACTTC.

This chain links TRBV6-6 with TRBJ1-2; weak D call: TRBD1 (6 bases). The CDR3 is 13 amino acids. Germline V gene sequence: CDR1 MNHNY, CDR2 SVGAGI (reference sequence). The V gene lost 2 bases and the J gene lost 8 bases, with 12 bases spanning the gap. The CDR3 is CASSYRGGYGYTF. CDR3 coding DNA: TGTGCCAGCAGTTACCGGGGGGGCTACGGCTACACCTTC.

The rearrangement links TRBV6-6 to TRBJ1-5; perhaps TRBD1 as D (5 bases). Germline lookup yields CDR1 MNHNY and CDR2 SVGAGI (reference sequence). The CDR3 has 15 residues. Trimming pared 0 bases from V and 3 bases from J, leaving 9 bases between. The CDR3 coding sequence is TGTGCCAGCAGTTACTCGGGGCCATTCAATCAGCCCCAGCATTTT. Translating gives CASSYSGPFNQPQHF.

The chain combines TRBV11-2 with TRBJ1-4; maybe TRBD1 (6 bases). Germline-derived CDR1 and CDR2 are SGHAT and FQNNGV. There are 14 residues in the CDR3. V was cut by 6 bases and J by 4 bases, with 12 bases left in between. CDR3 region: CASSGQGRNEKLFF. In nucleotides, the CDR3 is TGTGCCAGCAGTGGCCAGGGGCGTAATGAAAAACTGTTTTTT.